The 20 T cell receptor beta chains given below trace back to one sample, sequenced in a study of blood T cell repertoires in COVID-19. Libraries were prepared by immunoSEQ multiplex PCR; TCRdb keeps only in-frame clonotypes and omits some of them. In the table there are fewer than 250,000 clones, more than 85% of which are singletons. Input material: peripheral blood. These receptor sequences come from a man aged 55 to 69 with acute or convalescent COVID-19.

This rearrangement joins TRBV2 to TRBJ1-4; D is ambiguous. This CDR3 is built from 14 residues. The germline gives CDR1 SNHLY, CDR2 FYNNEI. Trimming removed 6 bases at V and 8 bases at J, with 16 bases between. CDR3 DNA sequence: TGTGCCAGCAGAATAAACATGAGGGAGGAAAAACTGTTTTTT. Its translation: CASRINMREEKLFF.

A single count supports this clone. The CDR3 sequence: CATSDRVTGTDTQYF. The DNA for the CDR3 is TGTGCCACCAGTGATCGGGTCACCGGCACAGATACGCAGTATTTT. The chain couples TRBV24-1 to TRBJ2-3; D is ambiguous. CDR1 and CDR2 from the germline V gene are KGHDR and SFDVKD. V was shortened by 3 bases and J by 1 base, with 10 bases between the two germline ends. There are 15 residues in the CDR3.

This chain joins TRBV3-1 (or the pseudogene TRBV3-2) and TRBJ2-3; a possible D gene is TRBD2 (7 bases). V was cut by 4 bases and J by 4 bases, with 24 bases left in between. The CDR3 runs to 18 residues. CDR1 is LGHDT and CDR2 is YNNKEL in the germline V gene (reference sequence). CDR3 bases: TGTGCCAGCAGCCGAGGACCAATCGCGAGGGGGGGCGCAGATACGCAGTATTTT. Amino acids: CASSRGPIARGGADTQYF.

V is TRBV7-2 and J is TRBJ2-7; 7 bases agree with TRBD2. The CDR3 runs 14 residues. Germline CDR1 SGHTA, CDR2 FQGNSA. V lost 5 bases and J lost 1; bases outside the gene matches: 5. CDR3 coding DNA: TGTGCCAGCAGCCCCCAGGGAGGGTCCTACGAGCAGTACTTC. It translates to CASSPQGGSYEQYF.

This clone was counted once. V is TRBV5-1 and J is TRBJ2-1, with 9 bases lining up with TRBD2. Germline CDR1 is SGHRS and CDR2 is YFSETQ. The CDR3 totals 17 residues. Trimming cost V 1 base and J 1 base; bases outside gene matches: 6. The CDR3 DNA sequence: TGCGCCAGCAGCTTGCTGGCTAGCGGGGCTTCCTACAATGAGCAGTTCTTC. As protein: CASSLLASGASYNEQFF.

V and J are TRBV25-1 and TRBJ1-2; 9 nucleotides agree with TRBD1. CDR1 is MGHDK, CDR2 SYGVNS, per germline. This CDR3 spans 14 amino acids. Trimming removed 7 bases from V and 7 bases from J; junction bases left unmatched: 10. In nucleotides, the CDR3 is TGTGCCAGCACCCGGACAGGGGAGGGAGGTGGCTACACCTTC. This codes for CASTRTGEGGGYTF.

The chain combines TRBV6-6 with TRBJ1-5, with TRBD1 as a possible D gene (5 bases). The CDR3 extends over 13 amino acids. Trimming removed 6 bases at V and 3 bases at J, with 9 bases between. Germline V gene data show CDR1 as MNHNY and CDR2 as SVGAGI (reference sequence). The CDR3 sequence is CASSLRANQPQHF. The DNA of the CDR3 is TGTGCCAGCAGCCTCAGGGCCAATCAGCCCCAGCATTTT.

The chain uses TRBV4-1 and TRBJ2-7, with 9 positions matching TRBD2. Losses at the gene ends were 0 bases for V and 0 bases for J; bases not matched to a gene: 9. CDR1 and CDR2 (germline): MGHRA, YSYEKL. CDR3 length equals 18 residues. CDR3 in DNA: TGCGCCAGCAGCCAAGAGAGGGATCGACTAGCGGCCTCCTACGAGCAGTACTTC. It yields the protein CASSQERDRLAASYEQYF.

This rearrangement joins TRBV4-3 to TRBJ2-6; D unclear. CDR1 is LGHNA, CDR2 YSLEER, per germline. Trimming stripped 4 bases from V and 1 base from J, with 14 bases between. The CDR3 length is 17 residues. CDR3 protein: CASSPGQVGSGANVLTF. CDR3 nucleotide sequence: TGCGCCAGCAGCCCAGGCCAGGTCGGATCTGGGGCCAACGTCCTGACTTTC.

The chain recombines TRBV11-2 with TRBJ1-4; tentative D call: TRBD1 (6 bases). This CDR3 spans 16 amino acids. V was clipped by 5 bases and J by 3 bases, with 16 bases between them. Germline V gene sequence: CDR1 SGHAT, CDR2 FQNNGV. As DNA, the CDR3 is TGTGCCAGCAGCCTCCAATCAGGGGTGGCTAATGAAAAACTGTTTTTT. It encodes CASSLQSGVANEKLFF.

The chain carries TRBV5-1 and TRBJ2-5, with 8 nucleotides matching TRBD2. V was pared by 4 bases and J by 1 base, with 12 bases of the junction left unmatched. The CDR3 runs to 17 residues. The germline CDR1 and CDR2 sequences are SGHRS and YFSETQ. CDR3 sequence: CASSPRITSGGQETQYF. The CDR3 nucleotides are TGCGCCAGCAGCCCCCGAATTACTAGCGGCGGCCAAGAGACCCAGTACTTC.

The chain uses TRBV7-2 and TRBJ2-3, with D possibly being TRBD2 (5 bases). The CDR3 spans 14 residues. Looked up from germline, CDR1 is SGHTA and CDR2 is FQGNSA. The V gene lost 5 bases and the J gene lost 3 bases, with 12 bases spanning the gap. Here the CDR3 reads CASSGRSGTDTQYF. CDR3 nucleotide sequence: TGTGCCAGCAGCGGCCGTTCGGGGACAGATACGCAGTATTTT. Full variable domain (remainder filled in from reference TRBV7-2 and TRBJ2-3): GAGVSQSPSNKVTEKGKDVELRCDPISGHTALYWYRQSLGQGLEFLIYFQGNSAPDKSGLPSDRFSAERTGGSVSTLTIQRTQQEDSAVYLCASSGRSGTDTQYFGPGTRLTVL.

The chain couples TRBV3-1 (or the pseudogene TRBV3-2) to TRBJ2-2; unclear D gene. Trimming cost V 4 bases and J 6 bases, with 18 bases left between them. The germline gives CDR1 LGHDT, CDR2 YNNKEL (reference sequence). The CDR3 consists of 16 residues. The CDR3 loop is CASSPASAAPPGELFF. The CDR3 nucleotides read TGTGCCAGCAGCCCAGCCAGTGCGGCCCCCCCCGGGGAGCTGTTTTTT.

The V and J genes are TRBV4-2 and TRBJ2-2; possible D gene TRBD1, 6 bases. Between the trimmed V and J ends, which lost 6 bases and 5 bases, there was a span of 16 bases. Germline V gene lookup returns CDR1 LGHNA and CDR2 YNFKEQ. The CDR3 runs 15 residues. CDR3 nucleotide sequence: TGTGCCAGCAGTCAAAGCACAGGGCTAACCGGGGAGCTGTTTTTT. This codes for CASSQSTGLTGELFF.

The CDR3 protein is CASRGLTYEQYF. The CDR3 DNA is TGCGCCAGCAGGGGCCTAACCTACGAGCAGTACTTC. The chain has TRBV5-1 and TRBJ2-7; the D is unclear. V lost 5 bases and J lost 2, with 8 bases in between. Germline V gene sequence: CDR1 SGHRS, CDR2 YFSETQ. This CDR3 is built from 12 residues. Full variable domain (rest looked up from reference TRBV5-1 and TRBJ2-7): KAGVTQTPRYLIKTRGQQVTLSCSPISGHRSVSWYQQTPGQGLQFLFEYFSETQRNKGNFPGRFSGRQFSNSRSEMNVSTLELGDSALYLCASRGLTYEQYFGPGTRLTVT.

The DNA for the CDR3 is TGCAGCGTTGATGAAGCGGGGGGGCGGGAGACCCAGTACTTC. It is translated as CSVDEAGGRETQYF. This sequence joins TRBV29-1 and TRBJ2-5; 10 positions match TRBD2. Germline loops: CDR1 SQVTM, CDR2 ANQGSEA. The junction had 6 bases not matched to a gene; V was cut back by 3 bases and J by 5 bases. The CDR3 is 14 residues long.

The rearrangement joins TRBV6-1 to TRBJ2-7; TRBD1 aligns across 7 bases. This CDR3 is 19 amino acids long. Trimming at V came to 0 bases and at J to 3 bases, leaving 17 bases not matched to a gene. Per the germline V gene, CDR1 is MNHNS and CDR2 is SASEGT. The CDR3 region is CASSEAPGYNLGGIYEQYF. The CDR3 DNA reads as TGTGCCAGCAGTGAAGCCCCAGGGTATAATCTAGGGGGCATCTACGAGCAGTACTTC.

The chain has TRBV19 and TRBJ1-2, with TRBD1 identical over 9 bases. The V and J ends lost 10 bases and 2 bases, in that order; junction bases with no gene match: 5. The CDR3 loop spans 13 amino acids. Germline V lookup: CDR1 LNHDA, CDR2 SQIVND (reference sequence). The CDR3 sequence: CATRGQGNYGYTF. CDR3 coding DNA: TGTGCCACCCGGGGACAGGGAAACTATGGCTACACCTTC. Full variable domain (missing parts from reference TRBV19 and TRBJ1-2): DGGITQSPKYLFRKEGQNVTLSCEQNLNHDAMYWYRQDPGQGLRLIYYSQIVNDFQKGDIAEGYSVSREKKESFPLTVTSAQKNPTAFYLCATRGQGNYGYTFGSGTRLTVV.

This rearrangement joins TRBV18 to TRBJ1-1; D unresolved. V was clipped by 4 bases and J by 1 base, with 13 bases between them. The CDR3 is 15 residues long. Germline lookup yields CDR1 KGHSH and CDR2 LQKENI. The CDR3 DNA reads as TGTGCCAGCTCACTGCAGGTATCCTCGAACACTGAAGCTTTCTTT. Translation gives CASSLQVSSNTEAFF. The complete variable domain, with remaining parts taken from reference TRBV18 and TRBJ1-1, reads NAGVMQNPRHLVRRRGQEARLRCSPMKGHSHVYWYRQLPEEGLKFMVYLQKENIIDESGMPKERFSAEFPKEGPSILRIQQVVRGDSAAYFCASSLQVSSNTEAFFGQGTRLTVV.

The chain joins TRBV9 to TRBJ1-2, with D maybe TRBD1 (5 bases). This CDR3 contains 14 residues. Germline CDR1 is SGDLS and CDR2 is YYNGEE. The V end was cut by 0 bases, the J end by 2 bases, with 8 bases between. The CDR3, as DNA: TGTGCCAGCAGCGTAGGGTCAGGGAACTATGGCTACACCTTC. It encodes CASSVGSGNYGYTF.